A selection of T cell receptor beta chains follows, all from one sample in a study of blood T cell repertoires in COVID-19. Produced via immunoSEQ multiplex PCR; TCRdb's table is partial and in-frame only. Of a few hundred thousand clones listed, about 86% are singletons. Sequencing was performed on PBMCs or T cells enriched from blood (not recorded which). The receptors were gathered from a woman in her 30s who had been exposed to COVID-19. The CDR3 runs from the conserved cysteine through the conserved F or W. A D gene is named only where the DNA matches it firmly. The size of a clone is reported for some rows only, either as once, few or many, or as a class for expanded clones.

>TRBJ1-4|.|TRBV19|.
TGTGCCAGTAGGTGGGGCAGCAAGGCAACTAATGAAAAACTGTTTTTT
CASRWGSKATNEKLFF
>TRBJ1-6|.|TRBV6-5|.
TGTGCCAGCAGTTACGGGGGGATCGGTAATTCACCCCTCCACTTT
CASSYGGIGNSPLHF
>TRBJ2-7|TRBD1|TRBV19|.
TGTGCCAGTAGTCCATTACAGGGGACCCCCTACGAGCAGTACTTC
CASSPLQGTPYEQYF
>TRBJ1-2|.|TRBV19|.
TGTGCCAGTAGTATATTGGCCGGAGTCTCCTATGGCTACACCTTC
CASSILAGVSYGYTF
>TRBJ1-3|.|TRBV11-3|.
TGTGCCAGCAGCTCCGTCTCTGGAAACACCATATATTTT
CASSSVSGNTIYF
>TRBJ1-3|.|TRBV9|few
TGTGCCAGCAGCGGGGGGGGAAGACGTTTCTCTGGAAACACCATATATTTT
CASSGGGRRFSGNTIYF
>TRBJ2-3|TRBD2|TRBV3-1/TRBV3-2|.
TGTGCCAGCAGCCAAAGCGGGGGGGCCTCAGATACGCAGTATTTT
CASSQSGGASDTQYF
>TRBJ2-1|TRBD2|TRBV10-3|.
TGTGCCATCTCTAGCGGGGTTGGGCTCAATGAGCAGTTCTTC
CAISSGVGLNEQFF
>TRBJ2-3|.|TRBV5-1|.
TGCGCCAGCAGTCAATCAAACACAGATACGCAGTATTTT
CASSQSNTDTQYF
>TRBJ1-4|TRBD1|TRBV19|.
TGTGCCAGTACCTCACAGGGGGAAAAACTGTTTTTT
CASTSQGEKLFF
>TRBJ2-3|TRBD2|TRBV2|.
TGTGCCAGCAGACCTCGACTAGCGGCCACGCGGGATACGCAGTATTTT
CASRPRLAATRDTQYF
>TRBJ2-3|.|TRBV11-3|.
TGTGCCAGCAGCCAGGGGACCCTACTACTCACAGATACGCAGTATTTT
CASSQGTLLLTDTQYF
>TRBJ1-3|TRBD1|TRBV6-4|.
TGTGCCAGCAGACGGGACAGGGGGCTGTACACCATATATTTT
CASRRDRGLYTIYF
>TRBJ1-2|TRBD1|TRBV5-4|.
TGTGCCAGCAGCTCGGGGGACAGTTCGACTATAGGCACCTTC
CASSSGDSSTIGTF
>TRBJ1-6|.|TRBV11-2|.
TGTGCCAGCGGGAGACTCCGCCGGGGAGATTCACCCCTCCACTTT
CASGRLRRGDSPLHF
>TRBJ2-7|.|TRBV14|.
TGTGCCAGCAGCCAAGAGTGGGGCCCCTCCCAGCAGTACTTC
CASSQEWGPSQQYF
>TRBJ1-5|.|TRBV27|once
TGTGCCAGCAGTCCAGGGTTTTCGCAGCCCCAGCATTTT
CASSPGFSQPQHF
>TRBJ1-2|.|TRBV3-1/TRBV3-2|.
TGTGCCAGCAGCCAATACAGGGACGGGGGCTACACCTTC
CASSQYRDGGYTF
>TRBJ1-2|TRBD1|TRBV9|.
TGTGCCAGCAGCTTTGGACAGGGTAAGGATGGCTACACCTTC
CASSFGQGKDGYTF
>TRBJ1-1|.|TRBV5-4|few
TGTGCCAGCAGCTCAAACAGGGACGTCACTGAAGCTTTCTTT
CASSSNRDVTEAFF
>TRBJ1-1|.|TRBV5-6|once
TGTGCCAGCAGTTCGCTAGGACAGCTGAACACTGAAGCTTTCTTT
CASSSLGQLNTEAFF
>TRBJ1-6|.|TRBV10-3|.
TGTGCCATCACTACAGGATCCGGGTCACCCCTCCACTTT
CAITTGSGSPLHF
>TRBJ1-3|.|TRBV6-5|.
TGTGCCAGCACCTTACAGGGAACTGCCGGAAACACCATATATTTT
CASTLQGTAGNTIYF
>TRBJ2-3|TRBD1|TRBV2|.
TGTGCCAGCAGACCGGGACAGAACACAGATACGCAGTATTTT
CASRPGQNTDTQYF